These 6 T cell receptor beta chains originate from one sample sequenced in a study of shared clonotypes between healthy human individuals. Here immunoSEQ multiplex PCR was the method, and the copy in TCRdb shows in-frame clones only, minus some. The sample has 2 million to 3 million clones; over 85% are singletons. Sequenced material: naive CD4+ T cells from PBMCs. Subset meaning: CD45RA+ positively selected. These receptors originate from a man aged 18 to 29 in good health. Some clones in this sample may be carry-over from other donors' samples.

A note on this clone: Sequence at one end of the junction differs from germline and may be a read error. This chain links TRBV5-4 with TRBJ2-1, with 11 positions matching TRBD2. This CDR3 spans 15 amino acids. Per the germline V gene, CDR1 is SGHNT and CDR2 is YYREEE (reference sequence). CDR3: CASSSGTSGYSEQFF. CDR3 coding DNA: TGTGCCAGCAGTTCCGGGACTAGCGGCTACAGTGAGCAGTTCTTC.

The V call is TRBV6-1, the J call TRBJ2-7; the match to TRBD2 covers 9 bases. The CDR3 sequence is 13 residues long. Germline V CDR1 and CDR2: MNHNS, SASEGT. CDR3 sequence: CALLAGDLYEQYF. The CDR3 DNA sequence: TGTGCGCTGTTAGCGGGAGATCTCTACGAGCAGTACTTC.

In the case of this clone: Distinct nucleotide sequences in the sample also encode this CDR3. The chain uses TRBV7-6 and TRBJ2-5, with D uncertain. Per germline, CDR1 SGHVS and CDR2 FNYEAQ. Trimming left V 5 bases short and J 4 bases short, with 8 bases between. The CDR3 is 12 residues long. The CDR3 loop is CASSRPGETQYF. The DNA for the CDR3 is TGTGCCAGCAGCCGGCCCGGAGAGACCCAGTACTTC.

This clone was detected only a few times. CDR3 residues: CAWSEEGFSNQPQHF. The CDR3 coding sequence is TGTGCCTGGAGTGAGGAGGGGTTCAGCAATCAGCCCCAGCATTTT. The J gene is TRBJ1-5, the V gene TRBV30; possibly TRBD1 for D (5 bases). V shed 1 base and J shed 1 base, with 11 bases lying between them. This CDR3 spans 15 amino acids. Germline V gives CDR1 GTSNPN, CDR2 SVGIG (reference sequence).

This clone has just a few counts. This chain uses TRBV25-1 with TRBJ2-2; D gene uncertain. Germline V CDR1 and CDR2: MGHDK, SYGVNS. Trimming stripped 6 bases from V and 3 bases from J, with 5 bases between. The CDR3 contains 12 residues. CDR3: CASRKHTGELFF. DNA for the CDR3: TGTGCCAGCAGGAAACACACCGGGGAGCTGTTTTTT.

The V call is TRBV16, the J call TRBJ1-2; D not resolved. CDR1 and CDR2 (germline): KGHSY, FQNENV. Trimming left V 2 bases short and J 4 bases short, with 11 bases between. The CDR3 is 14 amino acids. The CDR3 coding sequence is TGTGCCAGCAGCCAAGATCGGTTAGGCTATGGCTACACCTTC. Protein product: CASSQDRLGYGYTF.